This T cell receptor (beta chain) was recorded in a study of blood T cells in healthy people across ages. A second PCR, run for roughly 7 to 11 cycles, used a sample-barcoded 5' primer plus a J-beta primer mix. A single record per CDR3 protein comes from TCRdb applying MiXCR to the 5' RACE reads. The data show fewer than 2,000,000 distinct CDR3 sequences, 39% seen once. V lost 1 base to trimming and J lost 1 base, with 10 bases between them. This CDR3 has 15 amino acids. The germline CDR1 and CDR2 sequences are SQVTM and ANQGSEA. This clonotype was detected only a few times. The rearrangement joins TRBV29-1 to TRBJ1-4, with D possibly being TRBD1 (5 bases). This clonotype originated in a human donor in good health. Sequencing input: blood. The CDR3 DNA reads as TGCAGCGTTGAAGGACGGGGGGGAACTAATGAAAAACTGTTTTTT. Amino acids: CSVEGRGGTNEKLFF.